The rows below give T cell receptor beta chains drawn from one sample of a study of T cells after yellow fever vaccination. TCRdb called the 5' RACE reads again in MiXCR, with one record for every CDR3 protein. The table lists 500,000 to 550,000 distinct CDR3 sequences, around a fifth of them singletons. Source: PBMCs, taken approximately 22 days after the first yellow fever vaccination. The receptors here all came from a young man who received the YFV17D yellow fever vaccine. The CDR3 runs from the conserved cysteine through the conserved F or W. The D gene is left open where the match is weak. Clone size is not always given. Where it is, it says once, few, many or a class for expanded clones.

abundance	v_gene	d_gene	j_gene	CDR3nt	CDR3aa
few	TRBV7-2	TRBD2	TRBJ2-5	TGTGCCAGCAGCTTAGCGCAACGGGGGGGAGAGACCCAGTACTTC	CASSLAQRGGETQYF
many	TRBV10-3	TRBD1	TRBJ1-3	TGTGCCATCAGGGAAAGGGACAGTCCTATCTCTGGAAACACCATATATTTT	CAIRERDSPISGNTIYF
.	TRBV9	TRBD2	TRBJ2-2	TGTGCCAGCAGCGGTAGCGGGGGGGCCCTTAACACCGGGGAGCTGTTTTTT	CASSGSGGALNTGELFF
.	TRBV20-1	.	TRBJ1-1	TGCAGTGCTAGAGGAGATCAAAGGGGTGTCATTGAAGCTTTCTTT	CSARGDQRGVIEAFF
.	TRBV19	.	TRBJ2-7	TGTGCCAGTAGTATAGTCAAGGGGAACGAGCAGTACTTC	CASSIVKGNEQYF
few	TRBV5-1	.	TRBJ1-4	TGCGCCAGCAGCGGGGGCCTCGTTGCAACTAATGAAAAACTGTTTTTT	CASSGGLVATNEKLFF
few	TRBV28	TRBD2	TRBJ2-5	TGTGCCAGCTCCGATCCGGGAGGGGAGACCCAGTACTTC	CASSDPGGETQYF
.	TRBV11-2	.	TRBJ2-5	TGTGCCTGCAACCCCCTGGGAGGGGGGCTGTACCAAGAGACCCAGTACTTC	CACNPLGGGLYQETQYF
few	TRBV7-6	TRBD1	TRBJ2-1	TGTGCCAGCAGCTTTTACCGGGGACAGTACAATGAGCAGTTCTTC	CASSFYRGQYNEQFF
few	TRBV7-6	.	TRBJ1-1	TGTGCCAGCAGCCCCACCTGGGCGCAGGTCCCCTGGAACACTGAAGCTTTCTTT	CASSPTWAQVPWNTEAFF
few	TRBV4-2	.	TRBJ2-3	TGTGCCAGCAGCCAAGAGTATCTTAGCACAGATACGCAGTATTTT	CASSQEYLSTDTQYF
.	TRBV18	.	TRBJ2-5	TGTGCCAGCTCACCACGGAGTGCGGAGACCCAGTACTTC	CASSPRSAETQYF
.	TRBV5-1	TRBD1	TRBJ1-2	TGCGCCAGCAGCCCGGGGGGGACAGGGGGTGTCTATGGCTACACCTTC	CASSPGGTGGVYGYTF
.	TRBV19	TRBD2	TRBJ2-2	TGTGCCAGTAGGACGGGACTAGCGGTTAACACCGGGGAGCTGTTTTTT	CASRTGLAVNTGELFF
.	TRBV25-1	.	TRBJ1-2	TGTGCCAGCAGTGCGCGCGGGGATGGCTACACCTTC	CASSARGDGYTF
many	TRBV7-9	TRBD2	TRBJ2-2	TGTGCCAGCAGCTTAAGCGGGGGGGCGAACACCGGGGAGCTGTTTTTT	CASSLSGGANTGELFF
.	TRBV20-1	.	TRBJ1-2	TGCAGTGCTAGTGTCGGTCCGGCCGGCTATGGCTACACCTTC	CSASVGPAGYGYTF
.	TRBV27	.	TRBJ1-2	TGTGCCAGCAGTGCCCGGGACGGACTCGCGGGGGGCTACACCTTC	CASSARDGLAGGYTF
few	TRBV5-1	.	TRBJ2-2	TGCGCCATCCGGGCGAACACCGGGGAGCTGTTTTTT	CAIRANTGELFF
few	TRBV12-3/TRBV12-4	.	TRBJ2-5	TGTGCCAGCCGGGCCCAGTTAGAGACCCAGTACTTC	CASRAQLETQYF
.	TRBV5-4	.	TRBJ2-3	TGTGCCAGCAGCTTGGGATTGGTGGCAGATACGCAGTATTTT	CASSLGLVADTQYF
.	TRBV4-1	.	TRBJ2-5	TGCGCCAGCAGCCAAGACCCGCAGCAAGAGACCCAGTACTTC	CASSQDPQQETQYF
.	TRBV12-5	.	TRBJ2-1	TGTGCTAGTGGTTTGGGTTGGAATGAGCAGTTCTTC	CASGLGWNEQFF
.	TRBV7-9	.	TRBJ2-7	TGTGCCAGCAGCTTAGCGCGGGGAGACTACGAGCAGTACTTC	CASSLARGDYEQYF
.	TRBV12-3/TRBV12-4	.	TRBJ2-1	TGTGCCAGCACCGCGGGTTACAATGAGCAGTTCTTC	CASTAGYNEQFF
once	TRBV7-2	.	TRBJ1-2	TGTGCCAGCAGCTCGAGACCTCATGGCTACACCTTC	CASSSRPHGYTF
few	TRBV7-9	.	TRBJ2-3	TGTGCCAGCAGCCCACCTGGGGAAACAGATACGCAGTATTTT	CASSPPGETDTQYF
.	TRBV28	.	TRBJ2-7	TGTGCCAGCAGGCAGGGATCCGCCTACGAGCAGTACTTC	CASRQGSAYEQYF
.	TRBV20-1	.	TRBJ2-3	TGCAGTGCTATGAAAGCCGGGGGTCTGGCTACGCAGTATTTT	CSAMKAGGLATQYF
.	TRBV12-3/TRBV12-4	.	TRBJ1-2	TGTGCCAGCAGTCCACAGGGCTATGGCTACACCTTC	CASSPQGYGYTF
few	TRBV2	.	TRBJ2-1	TGTGCCAGCACCCCGGGTCCCGGCAATGAGCAGTTCTTC	CASTPGPGNEQFF
.	TRBV6-1	.	TRBJ2-5	TGTGCCAGCACCTTTATCAGGGGTTTGGGAGAGACCCAGTACTTC	CASTFIRGLGETQYF
.	TRBV27	.	TRBJ2-5	TGTGCCAGCAGTGCCAGGGGCCTGGAGACCCAGTACTTC	CASSARGLETQYF
.	TRBV15	.	TRBJ2-1	TGTGCCACCAGCAGAGTAATTGGAGAGAACAATGAGCAGTTCTTC	CATSRVIGENNEQFF
.	TRBV28	.	TRBJ2-1	TGTGCCAGCAGTCTGTGGGAAGGGCGGAATGAGCAGTTCTTC	CASSLWEGRNEQFF
.	TRBV5-5	TRBD1	TRBJ1-6	TGTGCCAGCAGCTTGGAGGGACAGGGCTATTCACCCCTCCACTTT	CASSLEGQGYSPLHF
.	TRBV29-1	.	TRBJ2-1	TGCAGCGGGAAGAGCTCCTACAATGAGCAGTTCTTC	CSGKSSYNEQFF
few	TRBV6-5	TRBD2	TRBJ2-1	TGTGCCAGCAGTTACGGACTAGCGGGTAGCAATGAGCAGTTCTTC	CASSYGLAGSNEQFF
many	TRBV7-8	TRBD2	TRBJ2-3	TGTGCCAGCAGCTTAGGACTAGCGGGGAAGGCGCAGTATTTT	CASSLGLAGKAQYF
few	TRBV12-3/TRBV12-4	.	TRBJ2-1	TGTGCCAGCAGTTCGACTCACACGAGGTACAATGAGCAGTTCTTC	CASSSTHTRYNEQFF
many	TRBV27	TRBD1	TRBJ1-2	TGTGCCAGCAGTTTGCTGGGGACAGAATATGGCTACACCTTC	CASSLLGTEYGYTF
.	TRBV7-2	TRBD2	TRBJ2-1	TGTGCCAGCAGCTTGCCCACTAGCGGGAACAATGAGCAGTTCTTC	CASSLPTSGNNEQFF
.	TRBV3-1	TRBD1	TRBJ2-1	TGTGCCAGCAGCAAAACGGGACAGGGGGCAACGGACAATGAGCAGTTCTTC	CASSKTGQGATDNEQFF
few	TRBV19	.	TRBJ1-6	TGTGCCAGTAGGTCCGGGGGCGCGTCACCCCTCCACTTT	CASRSGGASPLHF
.	TRBV7-2	TRBD2	TRBJ2-4	TGTGCCAGTCGGGCGGGGGTAGCCAAAAACATTCAGTACTTC	CASRAGVAKNIQYF
.	TRBV27	TRBD2	TRBJ2-3	TGTGCCAGCAGTTCCATGACTAGCGGGGGGCCCCCTGGGTATTTT	CASSSMTSGGPPGYF
many	TRBV30	TRBD1	TRBJ1-2	TGTGCCTGGAGCGCCGGACAGGGGGGAGGCTACACCTTC	CAWSAGQGGGYTF
few	TRBV11-2	.	TRBJ2-1	TGTGCCAGCAGCTTAGATGTTAGTGGGCATGAGCAGTTCTTC	CASSLDVSGHEQFF
.	TRBV7-9	.	TRBJ2-6	TGTGCCAGCACCTTCGGTCGGGCCAACGTCCTGACTTTC	CASTFGRANVLTF
.	TRBV5-1	.	TRBJ2-5	TGCGCCAGCAGCCCCCGGGACCCCAACGGAGGAGAGACCCAGTACTTC	CASSPRDPNGGETQYF
.	TRBV6-1	.	TRBJ1-4	TGTGCCAGCAGTGAAGGTATCCCAGTCGGAAAACTGTTTTTT	CASSEGIPVGKLFF
many	TRBV7-9	.	TRBJ2-7	TGTGCCAGCAGCTTTAGGGACGAGCAGTACTTC	CASSFRDEQYF